This TCR beta chain was found in a study of shared clonotypes between healthy human individuals. General study results and limits: Non-shared clonotypes were found to have lower generation probabilities than the clonotypes that were shared by all four of the sorted-subset donors.

CD8 memory merged CD45RO+ cells and CCR7-negative CD45RA+ TemRA cells into one population. The assay was immunoSEQ multiplex PCR, and TCRdb's table has in-frame clones only and misses some. This sample has hundreds of thousands of clones, with about 96% found just once. In the case of this clone: The antigen remains undetermined.

The sequencing input was memory CD8+ T cells sorted from blood. Described subset: CD45RO+ cells pooled with CCR7-negative TemRA cells. The TCR originated in a man under 40 in good health.

The CDR3: CASSGAVAGSVEQFF. In nucleotides, the CDR3 is TGTGCCAGCAGTGGAGCGGTAGCGGGATCGGTTGAGCAGTTCTTC. The rearrangement uses TRBV28 and TRBJ2-1; the match to TRBD2 covers 8 bases. Germline CDR1 is MDHEN and CDR2 is SYDVKM. The CDR3 runs 15 residues. V was pared by 5 bases and J by 9 bases, with 12 bases of the junction left unmatched.